Listed below are T cell receptor beta chains from one sample, sequenced in a study of T cells after yellow fever vaccination. Using its own MiXCR run on the 5' RACE reads, TCRdb lists one record per CDR3 protein. The profile covers about 160,000 distinct CDR3 sequences, with around 7% appearing a single time and roughly 2.5% taken by the ten largest. The sample was CD4+ T cells sorted from PBMCs, taken 5 to 6 days after the first yellow fever vaccination. The receptors here all came from a young man who received the YFV17D yellow fever vaccine. Both conserved end residues are part of each CDR3. The order of the fields is D gene, clone size, V gene, J gene, CDR3 DNA, CDR3 protein. D genes are given only for firm matches. Where a row states a size, it is once, few, many or the class of an expanded clone; other rows omit it.

-,many,TRBV6-2/TRBV6-3,TRBJ2-7,TGTGCCAGTCACCGACAGTTGGACGCCTACGAGCAGTACTTC,CASHRQLDAYEQYF
-,many,TRBV18,TRBJ1-5,TGTGCCAGCTCACCAAGGAGTAGCAATCAGCCCCAGCATTTT,CASSPRSSNQPQHF
TRBD2,few,TRBV14,TRBJ2-5,TGTGCCAGCAGCGCGCGACTAGCGGGAGGAGAGACCCAGTACTTC,CASSARLAGGETQYF
-,many,TRBV15,TRBJ2-1,TGTGCCACCTCTGGGGTTTCCTACAATGAGCAGTTCTTC,CATSGVSYNEQFF
TRBD1,many,TRBV4-2,TRBJ2-7,TGTGCCAGCAGCCCCTCAGACAGGGGGCTTGAGCAGTACTTC,CASSPSDRGLEQYF
-,many,TRBV2,TRBJ1-1,TGTGCCTCCAGCAGGGAGATCGCTGAAGCTTTCTTT,CASSREIAEAFF
-,many,TRBV6-5,TRBJ1-3,TGTGCCAGCAGTTACGCGGGCAGGCGGAGGTCTGGAAACACCATATATTTT,CASSYAGRRRSGNTIYF
TRBD2,many,TRBV10-1,TRBJ2-7,TGCGCCAGCAGTGAGGGTAGCGGGGGGCCCGCCACCTACGAGCAGTACTTC,CASSEGSGGPATYEQYF
-,few,TRBV4-2,TRBJ1-4,TGTGCCAGCAGCCACTCAGGGACGACTAATGAAAAACTGTTTTTT,CASSHSGTTNEKLFF
-,many,TRBV6-2/TRBV6-3,TRBJ2-2,TGTGCCAGTAACAGGCAGCACACCGGGGAGCTGTTTTTT,CASNRQHTGELFF
-,many,TRBV20-1,TRBJ2-3,TGCAGTGCCCTACCCGGGGGAGTAGATACGCAGTATTTT,CSALPGGVDTQYF
TRBD2,many,TRBV11-2,TRBJ2-3,TGTGCCAGCAGCAAGGGACTAGCGGGGTATGATCGGGATACGCAGTATTTT,CASSKGLAGYDRDTQYF
-,many,TRBV21-1,TRBJ2-1,TGTGCCAGCAGAAACAGGCTGAGCTCCTACAATGAGCAGTTCTTC,CASRNRLSSYNEQFF
-,many,TRBV5-1,TRBJ1-2,TGCGCCAGCAGCTTGGCGGCAGGGTCTGGCTACACCTTC,CASSLAAGSGYTF
-,many,TRBV14,TRBJ2-3,TGTGCCAGCAGCCTAATCCGGAGAGGGCCCAAGTATTTT,CASSLIRRGPKYF
-,many,TRBV12-3/TRBV12-4,TRBJ1-2,TGTGCCACAGCACCTCCAGAGGGGGGCTACACCTTC,CATAPPEGGYTF
TRBD2,-,TRBV20-1,TRBJ2-2,TGCAGTGCTAGAGATTCGACTAGCGGTCTAGGGGAGCTGTTTTTT,CSARDSTSGLGELFF
-,many,TRBV4-2,TRBJ2-5,TGTGCCAGCAGCCCCGACTTTGTAGGGCAAGAGACCCAGTACTTC,CASSPDFVGQETQYF
TRBD2,few,TRBV5-1,TRBJ2-1,TGCGCCAGCAGAGCCCTAGCGGGGGGCCTCGGCGATGAGCAGTTCTTC,CASRALAGGLGDEQFF
-,-,TRBV5-6,TRBJ1-1,TGTGCCAGCAGCTTGCTCCCGGGACTGAACACTGAAGCTTTCTTT,CASSLLPGLNTEAFF